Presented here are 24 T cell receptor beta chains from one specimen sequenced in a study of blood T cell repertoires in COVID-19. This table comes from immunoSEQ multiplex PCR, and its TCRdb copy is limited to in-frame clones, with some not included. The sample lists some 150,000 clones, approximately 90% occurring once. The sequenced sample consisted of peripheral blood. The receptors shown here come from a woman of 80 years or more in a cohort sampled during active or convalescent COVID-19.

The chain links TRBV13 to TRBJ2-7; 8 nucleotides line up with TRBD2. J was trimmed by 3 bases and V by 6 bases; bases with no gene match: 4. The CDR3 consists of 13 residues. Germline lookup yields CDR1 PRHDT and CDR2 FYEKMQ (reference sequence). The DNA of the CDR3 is TGTGCCAGCAGTTTACGGGGGGGCTACGAGCAGTACGTC. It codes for CASSLRGGYEQYV.

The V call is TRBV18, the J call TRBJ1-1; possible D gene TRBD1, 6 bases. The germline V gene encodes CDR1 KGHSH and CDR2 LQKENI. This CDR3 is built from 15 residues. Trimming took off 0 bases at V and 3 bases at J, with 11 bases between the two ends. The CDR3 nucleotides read TGTGCCAGCTCACCACCCATGGGGGCCGACACTGAAGCTTTCTTT. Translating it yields CASSPPMGADTEAFF.

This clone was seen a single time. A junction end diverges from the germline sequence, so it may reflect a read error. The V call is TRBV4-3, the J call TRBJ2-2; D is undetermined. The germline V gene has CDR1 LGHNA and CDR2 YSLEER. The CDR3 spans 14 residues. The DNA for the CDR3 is TGCGCCAGCAGCCCCAGTGTTGCCACCCGGGAGCTGTTTTTT. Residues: CASSPSVATRELFF.

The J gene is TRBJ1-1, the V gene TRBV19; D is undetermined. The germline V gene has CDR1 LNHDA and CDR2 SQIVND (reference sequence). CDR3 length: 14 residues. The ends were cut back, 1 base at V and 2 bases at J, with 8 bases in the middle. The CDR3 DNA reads TGTGCCAGTAGTATAGGAGGGAGTAACACTGAAGCTTTCTTT. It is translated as CASSIGGSNTEAFF.

The CDR3 nucleotides read TGTGCCATCAGTGAGTTTCTTGGGGACAGGGGTTTCTTC. The encoded protein is CAISEFLGDRGFF. The J gene is TRBJ2-1, the V gene TRBV10-3; TRBD1 agrees at 10 bases. The V segment lost 1 base and the J segment 16 bases; nucleotides outside the gene matches: 7. CDR3 length: 13 residues. Germline V gene lookup returns CDR1 ENHRY and CDR2 SYGVKD.

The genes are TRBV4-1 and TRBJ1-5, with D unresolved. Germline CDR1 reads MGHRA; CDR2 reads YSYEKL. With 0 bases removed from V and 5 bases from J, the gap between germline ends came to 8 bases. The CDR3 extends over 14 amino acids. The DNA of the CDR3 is TGCGCCAGCAGCCAAGAACCGGTTTATCAGCCCCAGCATTTT. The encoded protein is CASSQEPVYQPQHF.

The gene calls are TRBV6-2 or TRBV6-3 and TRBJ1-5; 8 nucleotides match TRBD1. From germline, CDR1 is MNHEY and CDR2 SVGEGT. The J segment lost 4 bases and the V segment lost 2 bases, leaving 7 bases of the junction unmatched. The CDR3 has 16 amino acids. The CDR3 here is CASSYTPTGGNQPQHF. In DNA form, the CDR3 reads TGTGCCAGCAGTTACACCCCCACAGGGGGGAATCAGCCCCAGCATTTT.

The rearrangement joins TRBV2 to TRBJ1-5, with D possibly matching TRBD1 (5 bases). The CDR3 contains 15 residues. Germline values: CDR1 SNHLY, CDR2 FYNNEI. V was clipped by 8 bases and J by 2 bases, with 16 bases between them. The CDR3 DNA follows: TGTGCCAGCTCTGCGCAGGGCCTAGGCAATCAGCCCCAGCATTTT. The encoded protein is CASSAQGLGNQPQHF.

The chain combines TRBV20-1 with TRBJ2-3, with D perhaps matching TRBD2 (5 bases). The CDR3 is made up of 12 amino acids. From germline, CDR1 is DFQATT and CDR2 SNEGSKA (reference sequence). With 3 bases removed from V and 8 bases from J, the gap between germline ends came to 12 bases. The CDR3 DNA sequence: TGCAGTGCTAGTTTCTTAGCGCCTACGCAGTATTTT. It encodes CSASFLAPTQYF.

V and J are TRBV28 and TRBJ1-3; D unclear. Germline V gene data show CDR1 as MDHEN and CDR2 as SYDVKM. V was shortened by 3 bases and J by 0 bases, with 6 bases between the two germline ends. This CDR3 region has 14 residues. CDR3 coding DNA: TGTGCCAGCAGTTTGAGTAGCTCTGGAAACACCATATATTTT. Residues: CASSLSSSGNTIYF.

CDR3 sequence (DNA): TGTGCCAGCTCACAGTCCTTTGGATCCGCGGGGGATGGCTACACCTTC. Translated, it gives CASSQSFGSAGDGYTF. This chain joins TRBV18 and TRBJ1-2; a weak D match, TRBD1 (5 bases). The germline CDR1 and CDR2 sequences are KGHSH and LQKENI. Deletions cut 4 bases from V and 6 bases from J, with 21 bases between. This CDR3 comprises 16 residues.

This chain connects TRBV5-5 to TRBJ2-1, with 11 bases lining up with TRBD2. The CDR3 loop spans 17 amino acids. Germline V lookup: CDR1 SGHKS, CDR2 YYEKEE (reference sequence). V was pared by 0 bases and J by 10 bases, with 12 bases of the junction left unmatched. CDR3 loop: CASSLVRRLAGGLEQFF. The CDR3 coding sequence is TGTGCCAGCAGCTTGGTACGTCGGCTAGCGGGGGGCCTGGAGCAGTTCTTC. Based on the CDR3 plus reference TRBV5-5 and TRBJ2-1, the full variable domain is DAGVTQSPTHLIKTRGQQVTLRCSPISGHKSVSWYQQVLGQGPQFIFQYYEKEERGRGNFPDRFSARQFPNYSSELNVNALLLGDSALYLCASSLVRRLAGGLEQFFGPGTRLTVL.

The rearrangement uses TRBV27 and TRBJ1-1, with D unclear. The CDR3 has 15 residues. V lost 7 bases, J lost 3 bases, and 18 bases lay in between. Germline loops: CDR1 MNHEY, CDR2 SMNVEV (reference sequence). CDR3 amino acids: CASKVQVKRDTEAFF. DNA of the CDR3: TGTGCCAGCAAGGTGCAGGTGAAGAGGGACACTGAAGCTTTCTTT.

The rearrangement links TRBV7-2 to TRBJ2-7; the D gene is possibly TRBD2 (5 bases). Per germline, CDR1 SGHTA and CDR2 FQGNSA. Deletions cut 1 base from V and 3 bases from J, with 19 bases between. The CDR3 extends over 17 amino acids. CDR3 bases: TGTGCCAGCAGCTTAGATGCTGTGAGGGCATCCCACTACGAGCAGTACTTC. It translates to CASSLDAVRASHYEQYF.

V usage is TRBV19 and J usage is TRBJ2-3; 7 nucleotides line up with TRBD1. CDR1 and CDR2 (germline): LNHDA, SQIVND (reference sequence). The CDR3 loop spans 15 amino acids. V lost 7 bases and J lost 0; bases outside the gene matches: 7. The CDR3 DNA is TGTGCCAGTAATAACAGGGGTTCTAGCACAGATACGCAGTATTTT. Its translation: CASNNRGSSTDTQYF.

CDR3: CATSRDVATVQQPQHF. CDR3 sequence (DNA): TGTGCCACCAGCAGAGATGTCGCGACAGTACAGCAGCCCCAGCATTTT. V is TRBV15 and J is TRBJ1-5; possibly TRBD1 for D (5 bases). The CDR3 runs to 16 residues. V dropped 0 bases and J dropped 7 bases, with 16 bases sitting between them. CDR1 and CDR2 from the germline V gene are LNHNV and YYDKDF (reference sequence).

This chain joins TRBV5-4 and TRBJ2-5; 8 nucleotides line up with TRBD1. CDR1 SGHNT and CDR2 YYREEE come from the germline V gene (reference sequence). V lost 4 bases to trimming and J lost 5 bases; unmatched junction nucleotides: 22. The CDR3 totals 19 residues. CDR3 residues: CASSQLSWTGSPFAETQYF. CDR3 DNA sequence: TGTGCCAGCAGCCAGCTGTCGTGGACAGGGTCTCCATTTGCTGAGACCCAGTACTTC.

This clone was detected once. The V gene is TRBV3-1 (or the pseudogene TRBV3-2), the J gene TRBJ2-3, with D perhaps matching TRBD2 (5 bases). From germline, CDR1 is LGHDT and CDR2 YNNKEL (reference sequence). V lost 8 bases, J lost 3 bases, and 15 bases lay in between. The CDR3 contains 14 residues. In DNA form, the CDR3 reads TGTGCCAGCGTTTTGGGTACGGGGACAGATACGCAGTATTTT. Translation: CASVLGTGTDTQYF.

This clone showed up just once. The CDR3 region has the DNA TGCGCCATGCCCAGGGTCATGAACACTGAAGCTTTCTTT. Protein sequence: CAMPRVMNTEAFF. V is TRBV23-1 and J is TRBJ1-1, with D maybe TRBD1 (5 bases). TRBV23-1 has ORF status, its function being uncertain. The length of the CDR3 is 13 residues. V lost 10 bases and J 0 bases, leaving 12 bases between the germline ends.

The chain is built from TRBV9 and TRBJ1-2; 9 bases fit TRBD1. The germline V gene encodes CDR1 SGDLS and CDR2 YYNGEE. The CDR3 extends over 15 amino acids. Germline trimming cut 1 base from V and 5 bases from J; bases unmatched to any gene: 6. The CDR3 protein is CASSVRDRAIYGYTF. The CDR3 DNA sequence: TGTGCCAGCAGCGTACGGGACAGGGCGATTTATGGCTACACCTTC.

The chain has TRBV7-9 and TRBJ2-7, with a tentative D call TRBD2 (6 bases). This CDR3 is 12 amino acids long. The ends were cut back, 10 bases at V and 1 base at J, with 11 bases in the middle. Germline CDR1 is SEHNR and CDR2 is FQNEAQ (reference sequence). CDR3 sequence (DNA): TGTGCCACTTCGGGGAGGTCCTACGAGCAGTACTTC. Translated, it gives CATSGRSYEQYF.

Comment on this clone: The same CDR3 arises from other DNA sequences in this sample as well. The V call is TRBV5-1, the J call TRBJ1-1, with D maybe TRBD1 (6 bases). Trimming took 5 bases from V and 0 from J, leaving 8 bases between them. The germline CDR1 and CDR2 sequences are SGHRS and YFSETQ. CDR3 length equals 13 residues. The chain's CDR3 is CASRQGLNTEAFF. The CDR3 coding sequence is TGCGCCAGCAGGCAGGGGTTGAACACTGAAGCTTTCTTT.

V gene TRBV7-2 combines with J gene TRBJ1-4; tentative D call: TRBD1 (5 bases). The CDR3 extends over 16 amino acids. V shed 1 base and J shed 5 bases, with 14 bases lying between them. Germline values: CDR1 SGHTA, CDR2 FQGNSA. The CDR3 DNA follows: TGTGCCAGCAGCTTAGTAACGGGGGTTGTGAATGAAAAACTGTTTTTT. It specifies CASSLVTGVVNEKLFF.

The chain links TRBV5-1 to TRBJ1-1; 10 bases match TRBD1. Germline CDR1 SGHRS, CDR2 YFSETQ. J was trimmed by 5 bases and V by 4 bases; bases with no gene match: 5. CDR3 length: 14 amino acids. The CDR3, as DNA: TGCGCCAGCAGCGCACAGGACAGGGGGACTGAAGCTTTCTTT. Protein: CASSAQDRGTEAFF. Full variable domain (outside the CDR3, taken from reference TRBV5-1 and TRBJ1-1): KAGVTQTPRYLIKTRGQQVTLSCSPISGHRSVSWYQQTPGQGLQFLFEYFSETQRNKGNFPGRFSGRQFSNSRSEMNVSTLELGDSALYLCASSAQDRGTEAFFGQGTRLTVV.